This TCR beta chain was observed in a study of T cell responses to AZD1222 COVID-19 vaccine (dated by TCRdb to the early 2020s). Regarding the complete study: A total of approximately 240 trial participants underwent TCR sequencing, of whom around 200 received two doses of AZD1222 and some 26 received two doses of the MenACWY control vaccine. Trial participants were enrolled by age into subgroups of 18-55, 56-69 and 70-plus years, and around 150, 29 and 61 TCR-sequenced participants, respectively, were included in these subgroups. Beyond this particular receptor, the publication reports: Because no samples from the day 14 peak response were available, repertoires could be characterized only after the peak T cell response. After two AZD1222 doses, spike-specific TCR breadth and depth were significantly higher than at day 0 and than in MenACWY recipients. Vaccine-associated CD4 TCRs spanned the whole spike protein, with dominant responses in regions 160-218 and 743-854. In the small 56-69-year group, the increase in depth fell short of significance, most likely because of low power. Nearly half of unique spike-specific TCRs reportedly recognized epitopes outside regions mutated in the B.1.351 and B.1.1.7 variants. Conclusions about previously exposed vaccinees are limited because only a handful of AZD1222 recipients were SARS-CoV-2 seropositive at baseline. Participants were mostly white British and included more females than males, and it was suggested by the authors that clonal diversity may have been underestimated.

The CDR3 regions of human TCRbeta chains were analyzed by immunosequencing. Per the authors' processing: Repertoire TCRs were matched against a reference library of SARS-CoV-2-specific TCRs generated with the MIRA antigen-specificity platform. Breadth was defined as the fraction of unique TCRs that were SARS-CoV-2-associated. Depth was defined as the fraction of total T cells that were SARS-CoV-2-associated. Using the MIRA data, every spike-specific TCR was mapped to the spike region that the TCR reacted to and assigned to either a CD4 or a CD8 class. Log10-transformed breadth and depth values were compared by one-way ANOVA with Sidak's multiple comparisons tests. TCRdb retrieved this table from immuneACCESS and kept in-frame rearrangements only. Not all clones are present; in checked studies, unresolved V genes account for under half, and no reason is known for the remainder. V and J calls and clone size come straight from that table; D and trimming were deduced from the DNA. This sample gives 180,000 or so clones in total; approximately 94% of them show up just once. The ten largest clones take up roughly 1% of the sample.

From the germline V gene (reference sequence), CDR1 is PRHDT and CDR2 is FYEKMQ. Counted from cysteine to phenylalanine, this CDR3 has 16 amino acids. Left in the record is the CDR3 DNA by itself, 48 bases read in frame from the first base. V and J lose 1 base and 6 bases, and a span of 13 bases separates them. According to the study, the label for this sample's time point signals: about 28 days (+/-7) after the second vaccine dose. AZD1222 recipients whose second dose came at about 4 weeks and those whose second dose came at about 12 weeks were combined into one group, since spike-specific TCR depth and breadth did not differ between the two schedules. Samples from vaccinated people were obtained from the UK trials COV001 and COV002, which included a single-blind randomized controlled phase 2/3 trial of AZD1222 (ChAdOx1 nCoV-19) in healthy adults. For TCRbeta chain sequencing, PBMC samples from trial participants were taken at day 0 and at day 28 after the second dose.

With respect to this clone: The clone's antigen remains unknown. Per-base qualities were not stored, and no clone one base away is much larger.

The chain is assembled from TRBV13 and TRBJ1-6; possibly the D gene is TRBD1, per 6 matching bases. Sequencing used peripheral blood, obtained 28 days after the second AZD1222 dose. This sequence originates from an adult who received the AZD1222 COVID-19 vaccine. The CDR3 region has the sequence CASSLVGGAGNSPLHF. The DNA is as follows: TGTGCCAGCAGCTTAGTCGGGGGCGCGGGTAATTCACCCCTCCACTTT.